This entry lists 5 T cell receptor beta chains sequenced from one sample in a study of T cell responses to AZD1222 COVID-19 vaccine. Assay: immunoSEQ multiplex PCR; the TCRdb copy retains only in-frame clones and omits some. The sample includes 120,000 or so clones, about 90% of them seen just once. The source material was peripheral blood, sampled on day 0 of AZD1222 vaccination. These receptors were taken from an adult in good health.

The rearrangement uses TRBV18 and TRBJ2-7, with D unresolved. CDR3 length: 14 amino acids. Trimming shortened V by 4 bases and J by 0 bases, and 10 bases separated the two germline ends. Per the germline V gene, CDR1 is KGHSH and CDR2 is LQKENI. CDR3 sequence reads: CASSLGRNSYEQYF. CDR3 nucleotide sequence: TGTGCCAGCTCACTTGGACGGAACTCCTACGAGCAGTACTTC.

The V gene is TRBV4-2, the J gene TRBJ1-2; tentatively, D is TRBD1 (6 bases). This CDR3 is 16 amino acids long. V was shortened by 1 base and J by 4 bases, with 16 bases between the two germline ends. Per germline, CDR1 LGHNA and CDR2 YNFKEQ. CDR3 sequence reads: CASSQGVAGAVYGYTF. The CDR3 nucleotides are TGTGCCAGCAGCCAAGGCGTAGCGGGGGCCGTCTATGGCTACACCTTC.

This chain connects TRBV7-8 to TRBJ1-4, with 8 nucleotides matching TRBD1. From germline, CDR1 is SGHVS and CDR2 FQNEAQ. This CDR3 has 15 residues. Trimming took 5 bases from V and 0 from J; bases not matched to a gene: 2. This chain's CDR3 is CASSPGQATNEKLFF. The CDR3 nucleotides read TGTGCCAGCAGCCCGGGACAGGCAACTAATGAAAAACTGTTTTTT.

This clone was recorded once. The genes are TRBV5-1 and TRBJ2-2; no firm D call. The CDR3 has 14 residues. Trimming stripped 4 bases from V and 0 bases from J, with 7 bases between. Germline loops: CDR1 SGHRS, CDR2 YFSETQ. The CDR3 protein is CASSVGTNTGELFF. The DNA for the CDR3 is TGCGCCAGCAGCGTGGGGACGAACACCGGGGAGCTGTTTTTT.

The DNA of the CDR3 is TGTGCCAGCAGCTTAGGTCTAGGCGCCTACAATGAGCAGTTCTTC. This encodes CASSLGLGAYNEQFF. V usage is TRBV7-8 and J usage is TRBJ2-1; no firm D call. The length of the CDR3 is 15 residues. The V end was cut by 1 base, the J end by 2 bases, with 9 bases between. Germline V gene lookup returns CDR1 SGHVS and CDR2 FQNEAQ.